The TCR beta chain described here comes from a study of long-term antiretroviral therapy in people with HIV. Findings and limits, study-wide: Repertoire composition at all time points was dominated by clones that had expanded before ART. Repertoires with HIV possessed tighter CDR3 length spans than those of controls.

Germline V gives CDR1 SEHNR, CDR2 FQNEAQ (reference sequence). V lost 1 base and J 6 bases, leaving 1 base between the germline ends. CDR3 length: 11 amino acids. For this clone: Its specificity is unknown.

HIV-positive participants were all treated in the United States. An immunoSEQ assay, version v3.0, was performed at survey level. Sequencing targeted roughly 35,000-55,000 T-cell genomes per sample. Produced via immunoSEQ multiplex PCR; TCRdb's table is partial and in-frame only. The data show 25,000 to 35,000 clones, around 80% seen once. The origin of this receptor is a man aged 25 to 40 with HIV. V and J are TRBV7-9 and TRBJ2-1; D not resolved. Sequences were derived from unsorted PBMCs, sampled approximately 2.9 years after starting antiretroviral therapy. Here the CDR3 reads CASSLGNEQFF. In DNA, the CDR3 is TGTGCCAGCAGCTTAGGCAATGAGCAGTTCTTC.